This T cell receptor beta chain was obtained from a study of PD-1 blockade in classical Hodgkin lymphoma (TCRdb year 2020). Study-level background: Nivolumab dosing was 3 mg/kg intravenously every 2 weeks, continuing until either disease progression or unacceptable toxicity. The study used TCR beta sequencing and CyTOF to define a peripheral blood immune signature of response to PD-1 blockade in classical Hodgkin lymphoma.

What the work shows at the level of the full study, not this receptor alone: CD4+ but not CD8+ TCR diversity rose significantly by C4D1 (p=0.0027 vs p=0.16), most apparent in complete responders (p=0.02). Among trial patients, those achieving complete response had baseline diversity similar to that of newly diagnosed patients, while diversity was significantly lower in partial responders and progressors. Lower diversity was observed in patients in whom nivolumab was started less than 1 year after ASCT, and these patients were excluded from later analyses so that confounding by immune reconstitution would be avoided. Baseline TCR diversity was reported to be lower in newly diagnosed patients than in healthy donors and to be lower still in relapsed/refractory patients. The study was restricted to a single clinical trial cohort, and the causes of repertoire differences, possibly disease activity or prior therapy, were left undefined.

This specimen's time point label, interpreted: cycle 1 day 1 (C1D1), immediately before nivolumab initiation. Relapse after autologous stem cell transplantation had occurred in all trial patients, and cohorts A, B and C were distinguished by prior brentuximab vedotin exposure. Using a Miltenyi CD4+ T cell isolation kit, CD4+ T cells were purified from thawed PBMCs through magnetic negative selection. The trial cohort included roughly 60 patients with relapsed/refractory classical Hodgkin lymphoma, and each patient had a best overall response of complete response, partial response or progressive disease. In the multi-cohort phase II CheckMate 205 trial, trial patients received single-agent nivolumab. An independent review committee assessed best overall response using the 2007 International Working Group response criteria. Trial PBMCs were collected just before the start of nivolumab (C1D1) and during therapy at cycle 2 day 1 and cycle 4 day 1. Peripheral blood was collected in 8 mL Vacutainer Cell Preparation Tubes, from which PBMCs were isolated by centrifugation and then cryopreserved. Purified CD4+ and CD8+ fractions were prepared only for cases in which an additional PBMC sample was available. Magnetically labelled cells were depleted on LS columns in a quadroMACS separator, and the flow-through was collected as the purified fraction.

Concerning this clone: Its antigen is not yet known. Sequence at one end of the junction differs from germline and may be a read error.

There are 16 amino acids in the CDR3, from cysteine to phenylalanine inclusive. CDR3 DNA is the only sequence kept; it has 48 bases, read in frame from the first base. The CDR1 and CDR2 encoded by the germline V gene are SGHNT and YENEEA. The Qiagen DNeasy kit was used to extract genomic DNA from unsorted PBMCs and from the negatively selected CD4+ and CD8+ fractions. TCR beta CDR3 regions were amplified by immunoSEQ multiplex PCR using primers annealing to V and J segments. A synthetic immune receptor repertoire was used to minimize amplification bias, and any remaining bias was removed computationally after sequencing. In the original analysis: Custom Python scripts were used to quantify repertoire diversity as the Shannon entropy index. The unsorted, CD4+ and CD8+ repertoires were each analyzed separately, with the exception of combined analyses, where CD4+ and CD8+ sequences were merged in silico. A clone counted as expanded when the clone's frequency after treatment rose at least 2-fold relative to C1D1, and clones undetected at baseline were given a pseudocount of 0.5. Clones with 0 or 1 copy at C1D1 were defined as singleton clones, while clones with 2 or more copies were defined as non-singleton clones. Clones expanded in unsorted samples were assigned a CD4+, CD8+ or unknown annotation through matching of protein sequences in sorted samples from the same patient. Wilcoxon tests on paired samples were used to test diversity changes from C1D1 to C4D1. TCRdb mirrors the immuneACCESS table, restricted to in-frame sequences. Some clones are absent from its copies; in checked studies, under half trace to an unresolved V gene, and the reason for the others is unknown. The V and J calls and the clone size are those of that table, but D and trimming were determined from the DNA. Within this sample are roughly 2,500 clones, with 65% to 90% of them counted one time only. The ten largest clones represent approximately 1.5% of the sample.

The clonotype comes from a human donor with classical Hodgkin lymphoma. The input for sequencing was CD4+ T cells from blood, taken at baseline. The chain is encoded by TRBV11-3 joined to TRBJ2-5, with 14 bases matching TRBD2. The DNA sequence is given as TGTGCCAGCAGCCCCCGACTAGCGGGGGGGCAAGGGACCCAGTACTTC. The resulting protein is CASSPRLAGGQGTQYF.